This T cell receptor beta chain was found in a study of blood T cell repertoires in COVID-19 (dated by TCRdb to the early 2020s). About the investigation overall: Samples covering the acute and convalescent phases of COVID-19 were provided by collaborators in the United States, Italy and Spain. Nearly every sample came with metadata listing a de-identified subject ID, COVID-19 status, age in years and sex. The repertoires were made available in a free public database intended to serve as a resource for research on the immune response to SARS-CoV-2. Subjects who had been exposed to COVID-19, were actively infected with it, or had recovered from it provided the deeply sampled blood TCRbeta repertoires that made up the dataset. Samples were obtained from the ongoing ImmuneRACE study (first 160 participants) and from about 1,300 subjects provided by 6 global collaborators. Where HLA class I and class II types were available, the types were taken from metadata supplied by the sample provider, not from assay-based typing. The material from the prospective study consisted of cDNA or gDNA derived from T cells, B-cell-depleted T cells, or PBMCs.

One collaborating source in Seattle enrolled patients while the patients were actively infected and followed the patients over time throughout the course of disease. The collaborating institutions used their own protocols to collect whole blood in K2EDTA tubes. For TCRbeta analysis, collaborator samples were shipped as frozen whole blood, as isolated PBMCs, or as DNA extracted from either sample type. Concerning this clone itself: Its antigen has not been determined. No base quality values were provided; no much bigger clone lies one nucleotide off.

The immunoSEQ Assay, a bias-controlled multiplex PCR, was used to amplify TCRbeta CDR3 regions from genomic DNA. On the study's bioinformatics: The number of nucleated cells in each sample was estimated from the amplification of reference gene primers within the assay. Sequence reads were collapsed and filtered to measure the absolute abundance of every unique TCRbeta CDR3 rearrangement. For each sample, productive Simpson clonality was calculated as the square root of Simpson's diversity index over productive rearrangements. Entries here come from immuneACCESS through TCRdb and include only in-frame sequences with V and J called. Some clones fail to appear in such tables; in the studies checked, an unresolved V gene covers under half of the shortfall, and the cause of the remainder is unknown. Clonal size and the V and J genes are those of that table, whereas D and trimming came from the DNA. This sample holds around 370,000 clones; around nine tenths were observed only once. The top ten clones comprise just under 7.5% of the sample.

What the work shows at the level of the full study, not this receptor alone: The amount of clinical and demographic metadata varied by source and participant and was provided uncurated.

Relative to germline, V is missing 3 bases and J is missing 6 bases, with 13 bases of the junction outside any gene match. CDR1 and CDR2, looked up from the germline V gene, are SQVTM and ANQGSEA. Including cysteine and phenylalanine, the CDR3 has 16 amino acids. Of all the DNA, just the CDR3 is kept, 48 bases in frame from base 1. This TCR came from a woman in her 70s with COVID-19, enrolled during active disease. The sequence joins TRBV29-1 to TRBJ1-2; 10 junctional bases match TRBD1. Sequenced material: peripheral blood. The CDR3 protein is CSVEARQGALRNGYTF. The DNA sequence is TGCAGCGTTGAGGCTAGACAGGGGGCCCTGAGAAATGGCTACACCTTC.